This T cell receptor (beta chain) stems from a study of blood T cell repertoires in COVID-19. The overall study: The origin of the acute and convalescent COVID-19 samples was the United States, Italy and Spain. The cDNA or gDNA used as material had been derived from T cells, B-cell-depleted T cells, or PBMCs.

Per the original data handling: Nucleated cell number was recorded as an estimate derived from reference gene primer amplification. Sequencing used immunoSEQ multiplex PCR; TCRdb keeps in-frame clones, though not all of them. V and J calls and clone size are given by that table; D and trimming were obtained from the DNA. The table records about 100,000 clones, approximately 80% of them present only once. Germline assignment: CDR1 LNHDA and CDR2 SQIVND (reference sequence). The CDR3 sequence is 14 residues long. V was cut by 4 bases and J by 2 bases, with 12 bases left in between. This clone has only a few counts.

Sequences were obtained from peripheral blood. This clonotype was obtained from a woman between 65 and 79 years old with acute or convalescent COVID-19. V and J are TRBV19 and TRBJ2-7, with no clear D. CDR3 DNA sequence: TGTGCCAGTAGTAACGGTAACCTAGCCTACGAGCAGTACTTC. Protein product: CASSNGNLAYEQYF. Full variable domain (outside the CDR3, taken from reference TRBV19 and TRBJ2-7): DGGITQSPKYLFRKEGQNVTLSCEQNLNHDAMYWYRQDPGQGLRLIYYSQIVNDFQKGDIAEGYSVSREKKESFPLTVTSAQKNPTAFYLCASSNGNLAYEQYFGPGTRLTVT.